The T cell receptor (beta chain) under discussion was sequenced for a study of OX40 agonist ivuxolimab in advanced cancers. Profiled with immunoSEQ multiplex PCR; TCRdb holds only in-frame clones, not every one. The table includes more than 50,000 clones, approximately 86% detected once. V lost 4 bases and J 1 base, leaving 5 bases between the germline ends. Germline-derived CDR1 and CDR2 are MDHEN and SYDVKM. The CDR3 has 13 amino acids. Sequencing was performed on CD4+ or CD8+ T cells sorted from blood, taken in a trial of the OX40 agonist ivuxolimab. V gene TRBV28 combines with J gene TRBJ1-5, with D perhaps matching TRBD1 (5 bases). This clonotype was sampled from an adult with an advanced solid tumor such as melanoma, head and neck, liver or kidney cancer. CDR3 in amino acids: CASSWDSNQPQHF. Written as DNA, the CDR3 is TGTGCCAGCAGTTGGGACAGCAATCAGCCCCAGCATTTT.